The 25 T cell receptor beta chains below come from one sample, sequenced in a study of T cells in tuberculosis. Clones were read by immunoSEQ multiplex PCR, and TCRdb kept only the in-frame ones, dropping some. The sample holds under 45,000 clones, roughly 96% seen once. Sequenced: PBMCs. The receptor set was obtained from a donor under 30 with latent tuberculosis or without tuberculosis infection.

V gene TRBV9 combines with J gene TRBJ1-2, with TRBD1 matching 9 bases. Germline CDR1 SGDLS, CDR2 YYNGEE. The CDR3 length is 12 residues. The junction had 4 bases not matched to a gene; V was cut back by 5 bases and J by 8 bases. CDR3 region: CASRGQGWGYTF. CDR3 nucleotide sequence: TGTGCCAGCAGGGGACAGGGATGGGGCTACACCTTC.

This clone was detected once. The chain employs TRBV27 and TRBJ1-2, with D unclear. Germline V gives CDR1 MNHEY, CDR2 SMNVEV (reference sequence). The CDR3 extends over 13 amino acids. Trimming cost V 2 bases and J 8 bases, with 12 bases left between them. CDR3 region: CASSLERASGYTF. For the CDR3, the DNA is TGTGCCAGCAGTTTAGAGAGAGCAAGCGGCTACACCTTC.

The V gene is TRBV5-1, the J gene TRBJ1-4, with 8 positions matching TRBD1. Per the germline V gene, CDR1 is SGHRS and CDR2 is YFSETQ. V shed 5 bases, J shed 8 bases, and the junction held 11 bases outside the gene matches. CDR3 length: 15 amino acids. CDR3 DNA: TGCGCCAGCAGAGAGCAGGGGGCTATCGGGGAAAAACTGTTTTTT. Translated, it gives CASREQGAIGEKLFF.

This clone was found once. The rearrangement joins TRBV28 to TRBJ2-7; 11 nucleotides match TRBD1. The junction had 7 bases not matched to a gene; V was cut back by 9 bases and J by 0 bases. Germline V lookup: CDR1 MDHEN, CDR2 SYDVKM. The CDR3 sequence is 15 residues long. CDR3 bases: TGTGCCAGTAGATGGACAGGGGGCAGCTCCTACGAGCAGTACTTC. Protein sequence: CASRWTGGSSYEQYF.

The rearrangement uses TRBV6-5 and TRBJ2-1; TRBD2 matches 7 bases. Germline V gene sequence: CDR1 MNHEY, CDR2 SVGAGI. With 2 bases clipped from V and 6 bases from J, the junction kept 4 bases outside the gene matches. The CDR3 loop spans 14 amino acids. CDR3 in DNA: TGTGCCAGCAGTTACGGGGGGGTGGGCAATGAGCAGTTCTTC. Translation gives CASSYGGVGNEQFF.

The chain uses TRBV7-3 and TRBJ2-2, with D uncertain. Per the germline V gene, CDR1 is SGHTA and CDR2 is FQGTGA. V was trimmed by 0 bases and J by 5 bases, leaving 7 bases between them. This CDR3 has 14 amino acids. Written as DNA, the CDR3 is TGTGCCAGCAGCTTAACGCTAGGTACCGGGGAGCTGTTTTTT. It yields the protein CASSLTLGTGELFF.

V gene TRBV27 combines with J gene TRBJ1-1; no definite D call. Trimming shortened V by 4 bases and J by 0 bases, and 6 bases separated the two germline ends. CDR1 and CDR2 (germline): MNHEY, SMNVEV (reference sequence). The CDR3 sequence is 13 residues long. The CDR3, as DNA: TGTGCCAGCAGTTCACAGCTGAACACTGAAGCTTTCTTT. Amino acid sequence: CASSSQLNTEAFF.

This clone was seen just once. The chain uses TRBV27 and TRBJ2-2; the match to TRBD1 covers 10 bases. V lost 5 bases, J lost 6 bases, and 12 bases stayed unmatched. This CDR3 contains 17 residues. Germline V gene sequence: CDR1 MNHEY, CDR2 SMNVEV (reference sequence). The CDR3 nucleotides are TGTGCCAGCAGTGTAGCGACCGGGACAGGGGTCGCCGGGGAGCTGTTTTTT. It is translated as CASSVATGTGVAGELFF.

The chain combines TRBV4-1 with TRBJ2-7; tentatively, D is TRBD2 (6 bases). This CDR3 is 13 amino acids long. Per germline, CDR1 MGHRA and CDR2 YSYEKL. The ends were cut back, 3 bases at V and 0 bases at J, with 6 bases in the middle. The CDR3 DNA follows: TGCGCCAGCAGCCAGGGGGGCTCCTACGAGCAGTACTTC. Translated: CASSQGGSYEQYF.

The CDR3 nucleotides are TGTGCCAGCAGCTTAGGACAGTCTTCTAACTATGGCTACACCTTC. This sequence encodes CASSLGQSSNYGYTF. The chain combines TRBV7-8 with TRBJ1-2; TRBD1 might be the D (5 bases). The CDR3 contains 15 residues. Germline loops: CDR1 SGHVS, CDR2 FQNEAQ. Trimming removed 1 base at V and 0 bases at J, with 9 bases between.

The chain links TRBV6-5 to TRBJ1-2; perhaps TRBD1 as D (6 bases). V was shortened by 4 bases and J by 1 base, with 7 bases between the two germline ends. Germline V gene data show CDR1 as MNHEY and CDR2 as SVGAGI. The CDR3 contains 13 residues. This CDR3 reads CASSSDSNYGYTF. In DNA form, the CDR3 reads TGTGCCAGCAGTTCGGACAGTAACTATGGCTACACCTTC.

The chain employs TRBV5-1 and TRBJ1-4; no firm D call. CDR1 SGHRS and CDR2 YFSETQ come from the germline V gene. This CDR3 has 16 residues. With 0 bases removed from V and 5 bases from J, the gap between germline ends came to 14 bases. The CDR3 here is CASSLAAGVWNEKLFF. For the CDR3, the DNA is TGCGCCAGCAGCTTGGCCGCCGGGGTATGGAATGAAAAACTGTTTTTT.

The V and J genes are TRBV14 and TRBJ2-2; 10 bases align to TRBD2. Germline lookup yields CDR1 SGHDN and CDR2 FVKESK. V lost 2 bases and J lost 5; bases outside the gene matches: 5. The CDR3 is made up of 16 amino acids. This CDR3 reads CASSQFTSGATGELFF. DNA of the CDR3: TGTGCCAGCAGCCAATTTACTAGCGGGGCTACCGGGGAGCTGTTTTTT.

Here the CDR3 DNA reads TGTGCCAGCAGTAGGGAGACGAATTCACCCCTCCACTTT. Protein product: CASSRETNSPLHF. The chain links TRBV7-6 to TRBJ1-6; D is uncertain. Germline V gives CDR1 SGHVS, CDR2 FNYEAQ. Trimming removed 6 bases from V and 7 bases from J, with 10 bases in between. CDR3 size: 13 residues.

This clone was seen only once. The chain has TRBV4-3 and TRBJ1-2; TRBD1 matches at 7 bases. Trimming took 0 bases from V and 4 from J; bases not matched to a gene: 5. Germline CDR1 LGHNA, CDR2 YSLEER. The length of the CDR3 is 15 residues. Here the CDR3 DNA reads TGCGCCAGCAGCCAAGATTTGGGACAGACCTATGGCTACACCTTC. Translating it yields CASSQDLGQTYGYTF.

This sequence joins TRBV15 and TRBJ1-5; D perhaps matches TRBD1 (6 bases). The length of the CDR3 is 16 residues. Germline V gene lookup returns CDR1 LNHNV and CDR2 YYDKDF (reference sequence). Trimming cost V 0 bases and J 5 bases, with 14 bases left between them. In DNA, the CDR3 is TGTGCCACCAGCAGAGATAGGGGGGGCTATGATCAGCCCCAGCATTTT. This codes for CATSRDRGGYDQPQHF. Using reference TRBV15 and TRBJ1-5 for the parts outside the CDR3, the full variable domain is DAMVIQNPRYQVTQFGKPVTLSCSQTLNHNVMYWYQQKSSQAPKLLFHYYDKDFNNEADTPDNFQSRRPNTSFCFLDIRSPGLGDTAMYLCATSRDRGGYDQPQHFGDGTRLSIL.

J is TRBJ1-1 and V is TRBV5-8, with a tentative D call TRBD1 (5 bases). This CDR3 has 13 residues. The V end was cut by 4 bases, the J end by 0 bases, with 7 bases between. Germline V CDR1 and CDR2: SGHTS, YDEGEE. The CDR3 DNA reads TGTGCCAGCAGCACCAGGGTGAACACTGAAGCTTTCTTT. It translates to CASSTRVNTEAFF. Drawing the rest from reference TRBV5-8 and TRBJ1-1, the complete variable domain is EAGVTQSPTHLIKTRGQQATLRCSPISGHTSVYWYQQALGLGLQFLLWYDEGEERNRGNFPPRFSGRQFPNYSSELNVNALELEDSALYLCASSTRVNTEAFFGQGTRLTVV.

J is TRBJ1-2 and V is TRBV11-2; TRBD1 agrees at 10 bases. Germline V lookup: CDR1 SGHAT, CDR2 FQNNGV. This CDR3 has 18 amino acids. V shed 5 bases, J shed 1 base, and the junction held 13 bases outside the gene matches. The CDR3 nucleotides read TGTGCCAGCAGCCCTAACCCCGGGACAGGGGAGTATAACTATGGCTACACCTTC. This sequence encodes CASSPNPGTGEYNYGYTF.

The V call is TRBV27, the J call TRBJ1-2; 8 bases agree with TRBD1. Germline loops: CDR1 MNHEY, CDR2 SMNVEV (reference sequence). The length of the CDR3 is 13 residues. The ends lost 2 bases at V and 7 bases at J; junction bases unmatched: 3. Written as DNA, the CDR3 is TGTGCCAGCAGTTTAACCCAGGGGGCTGGCTACACCTTC. It encodes CASSLTQGAGYTF.

J is TRBJ1-5 and V is TRBV15; a possible D gene is TRBD1 (5 bases). The CDR3 is 20 amino acids. Germline V CDR1 and CDR2: LNHNV, YYDKDF (reference sequence). V lost 1 base to trimming and J lost 0 bases, with 22 bases between them. The CDR3 sequence: CATSRVLTGDERNSNQPQHF. The CDR3 DNA reads TGTGCCACCAGCAGAGTGTTAACAGGAGACGAGAGAAATAGCAATCAGCCCCAGCATTTT.

The rearrangement joins TRBV6-6 to TRBJ2-7, with 8 nucleotides matching TRBD1. V lost 7 bases to trimming and J lost 1 base; unmatched junction nucleotides: 9. Germline CDR1 and CDR2: MNHNY and SVGAGI (reference sequence). This CDR3 is 15 amino acids long. The CDR3 protein is CASNTGGTGSYEQYF. CDR3 sequence (DNA): TGTGCCAGCAACACGGGCGGGACAGGATCCTACGAGCAGTACTTC.

The CDR3 DNA reads as TGTGCCAGCAGCTTCGGACAGGGGGTCTACGAGCAGTACTTC. This gives the protein CASSFGQGVYEQYF. The chain recombines TRBV5-5 with TRBJ2-7, with TRBD1 matching 10 bases. V lost 2 bases, J lost 3 bases, and 2 bases stayed unmatched. This CDR3 has 14 amino acids. The V gene's germline CDR1 is SGHKS and CDR2 YYEKEE (reference sequence). Combining the CDR3 with reference TRBV5-5 and TRBJ2-7 gives the whole variable domain DAGVTQSPTHLIKTRGQQVTLRCSPISGHKSVSWYQQVLGQGPQFIFQYYEKEERGRGNFPDRFSARQFPNYSSELNVNALLLGDSALYLCASSFGQGVYEQYFGPGTRLTVT.

The chain carries TRBV28 and TRBJ1-5; 8 bases align to TRBD1. This CDR3 has 14 amino acids. V lost 6 bases and J lost 2; bases outside the gene matches: 3. Germline V gives CDR1 MDHEN, CDR2 SYDVKM. CDR3 sequence reads: CASRQQGGNQPQHF. The CDR3 DNA is TGTGCCAGCAGGCAACAGGGGGGCAATCAGCCCCAGCATTTT.

The sample holds a few counts of this clone. The chain employs TRBV5-1 and TRBJ2-7, with 7 bases lining up with TRBD1. Germline V lookup: CDR1 SGHRS, CDR2 YFSETQ. CDR3 size: 14 residues. Trimming cost V 9 bases and J 5 bases; bases outside gene matches: 14. The CDR3 coding sequence is TGCGCCACCAACCCAGGGGGACCCCGGCACGAGCAGTACTTC. This codes for CATNPGGPRHEQYF.

Comment on this clone: The junction differs from germline at one of its ends, possibly a read error. CDR3: CASSPQGMGYGYTF. The CDR3 DNA reads as TGTGCCAGCTCCCCACAGGGGATGGGCTATGGCTACACCTTC. The rearrangement links TRBV18 to TRBJ1-2; 7 positions agree with TRBD1. In germline, CDR1 is KGHSH, CDR2 LQKENI. The CDR3 has 14 amino acids.